The subject of this entry is one T cell receptor (beta chain). Its cognate antigen has yet to be identified. No base qualities exist here, and no much larger clone lies one base off it. This record comes from a study of vaccination and CD4 T cells after COVID-19 (dated by TCRdb to 2021 to 2024). As for the study more broadly: Convalescent patients had a positive SARS-CoV-2 result on nasal swab PCR, and of these patients, several had mild disease and one had severe disease. Culture stimuli were overlapping spike peptide pools from SARS-CoV-2 and from the common cold coronaviruses HCoV-NL63, HCoV-OC43 and HCoV-229E. The time from the second vaccine dose to post-vaccine blood sampling had a median of roughly 77 days and ranged from roughly 13 to 241 days. Control cultures received a CEFX viral epitope pool as the positive control, an HIV-1 Nef peptide pool as the negative control, or no peptide. In the convalescent cohort there were six males and four females, among whom were two Hispanic individuals, seven Caucasians, two Asians and one multiracial person. Participants received two doses of either the Pfizer-BioNTech BNT162b2 vaccine (n=8) or the Moderna mRNA-1273 vaccine (n=2). Post-COVID blood samples from convalescent patients were collected a median of about 110 days after diagnosis, with a range of about 35 to 161 days. In roughly nine COVID-19 convalescent patients and a handful of infection-naive healthy vaccine recipients, the spike-specific CD4+ TCR repertoire before mRNA vaccination was compared with the repertoire after mRNA vaccination.

Library preparation employed PCR. DNA from cultured CD4+ T cells underwent TCR sequencing with the Oncomine TCR Beta short-read assay at the Johns Hopkins FTIC core. The QIAamp micro DNA kit was used to extract genomic DNA from the cultured CD4+ T cells. The Oncomine TCR Beta libraries from cultured CD4+ T cells were pooled using unique dual indexes and then sequenced on an Illumina iSeq 100. Per the authors' processing: Non-productive sequences were filtered out, and CDR3s that did not start with C, did not end with F or W, or were shorter than 7 amino acids were discarded. Antigen-specific clonotypes were identified with the MANAFEST web application by comparing peptide-stimulated wells with reference and other culture wells. Positive clones required FDR below 0.05, an odds ratio above 5, and productive frequency above 0.1% in at least two of three replicate wells. Cross-reactive clonotypes were defined as significantly expanded in both SARS-CoV-2 spike wells and at least one common cold coronavirus spike condition. Using R version 3.6.1, CDR3 homology was evaluated through Levenshtein distances (stringdist) along with unrooted phylogenetic trees (ape). TCRdb trimmed public reads at Q25 via fastp, called clones via MiXCR and kept in-frame beta chains. Rows are combined by CDR3 protein, so each entry shows the most common genes and DNA. What appears here as the V and J calls and clone size reflects TCRdb's work, not the paper's. The sample table shows 11,000 or so distinct CDR3 sequences, and about two fifths are seen once. The leading ten clones occupy 29% of the sample.

The full study reports these points: In convalescent patients, nearly all vaccine-specific clones (304 of 307) were found to be mono-reactive for SARS-CoV-2 spike rather than cross-reactive with common cold coronaviruses. Only a relatively small number of convalescent patients were included in the study, and early timepoints following natural infection were not analyzed. Although the median number of SARS-CoV-2-reactive clonotypes went up from 20 to 25 after infection to 38 after vaccination, the increase was not significant. Among convalescent patients, a median about 86% of the SARS-CoV-2-reactive clones seen after vaccination appeared only after vaccination, which suggests priming specific to the vaccine.

The treatment or condition label, as the study defines it: roughly ten-day PBMC culture with coronavirus spike peptide pools or control peptides (ViraFEST assay). The study used the ViraFEST assay, which expanded antigen-specific T cells with peptide pools and then identified expanded clonotypes by TCR sequencing. Positive SARS-CoV-2 PCR tests in the convalescent patients dated from March to December 2020, before Alpha, Beta and Delta variants emerged in the United States. Each well held around 1.9 million PBMCs cultured with roughly 10 ug/ml peptide pools in IMDM containing 5% human AB serum and 9.5 to 10 IU/ml IL-2. Half of the culture medium was replaced with fresh IL-2-containing medium on days 3 and 7. After 9 to 10 days of culture, CD4+ T cells were isolated by negative selection using the EasySep CD4+ T cell isolation kit. Ficoll-Paque Plus gradient centrifugation was used to isolate PBMCs from whole blood, and the isolated PBMCs were then either used fresh or cryopreserved at -140C. Culture conditions were generally each tested in triplicate wells.

Its CDR3 holds 11 amino acids, cysteine through phenylalanine. Only the CDR3 part of the read is kept: 33 bases, read in frame from the first base. According to the germline V gene, CDR1 reads MGHDK and CDR2 reads SYGVNS. V sheds 8 bases and J sheds 7 bases, leaving 11 bases between their ends. Sequencing input: CD4+ T cells from blood, cultured in vitro. The receptor chain draws on TRBV25-1 and TRBJ1-2, with TRBD1 as a weak D call on 5 bases. The origin of this receptor is a human donor who had recovered from COVID-19. Here is the DNA: TGTGCCAGCTGGGGCAATGTTGGCTACACCTTC. Translated, it gives CASWGNVGYTF.